What follows is one T cell receptor (beta chain) and its context. Its antigen is currently unknown. The record originates from a study of T cell responses to AZD1222 COVID-19 vaccine. General study points: White British people made up most donors, females outnumbered males, and clonal diversity was possibly underestimated. Spike-wide vaccine-associated CD4 TCRs dominated at 160-218 and 743-854. Baseline testing showed seropositivity in only a handful of AZD1222 recipients.

V gave up 4 bases and J gave up 11 bases, with 12 bases separating them. Per germline, CDR1 SGHDT and CDR2 YYEEEE. The length of the CDR3 is 12 residues. Profiled with immunoSEQ multiplex PCR; TCRdb holds only in-frame clones, not every one. The sample shows 25,000 to 30,000 clones, roughly 73% of them seen only once. This rearrangement joins TRBV5-6 to TRBJ1-4; perhaps TRBD1 as D (6 bases). The sample was peripheral blood, taken on day 0 of AZD1222 vaccination. The clonotype originates from an adult in good health. This CDR3 reads CASSRLGAKLFF. CDR3 bases: TGTGCCAGCAGCCGATTGGGGGCTAAACTGTTTTTT.